This T cell receptor beta chain is from a study of beta chain features in type 1 diabetes. Reverse transcription of all isolated RNA meant that expressed TCRB transcripts were sequenced. Naive, central memory and regulatory T cell samples averaged about 3.57 million immunoSEQ reads each. The data were produced by immunoSEQ multiplex PCR, yet TCRdb's version contains in-frame clones alone and is incomplete. This sample has fewer than 900,000 clones, with roughly 17% found just once. Per the germline V gene, CDR1 is MNHEY and CDR2 is SVGAGI. V lost 4 bases to trimming and J lost 2 bases, with 8 bases between them. The CDR3 is made up of 13 amino acids.

This TCR was sampled from a woman between 18 and 29 years old in good health. J is TRBJ1-2 and V is TRBV6-5; D remains unclear. Sequencing was done on a sample of naive CD4+ T cells from blood. CDR3 DNA: TGTGCCAGCAGTTTAGGATTCAACTATGGCTACACCTTC. As protein: CASSLGFNYGYTF.